The 26 T cell receptor beta chains below come from one sample, sequenced in a study of long-term antiretroviral therapy in people with HIV. Sequencing relied on immunoSEQ assay v3.0, run at survey level. Sequencing used immunoSEQ multiplex PCR; TCRdb keeps in-frame clones, though not all of them. This table has tens of thousands of clones, approximately 80% appearing once. The sequenced sample was unsorted PBMCs, obtained 1.2 years after starting antiretroviral therapy. The receptor set was obtained from a woman between 35 and 50 years old with HIV.

The V and J genes are TRBV19 and TRBJ2-3, with 8 nucleotides matching TRBD2. This CDR3 comprises 14 residues. Germline CDR1 LNHDA, CDR2 SQIVND (reference sequence). V was pared by 1 base and J by 3 bases, with 0 bases of the junction left unmatched. The CDR3 DNA sequence: TGTGCCAGTAGTATAGCGGGAGGGACAGATACGCAGTATTTT. It specifies CASSIAGGTDTQYF.

This clone was seen only once. This chain joins TRBV30 and TRBJ2-1; the D is unclear. V was trimmed by 1 base and J by 4 bases, leaving 5 bases between them. This CDR3 is built from 12 residues. Looked up from germline, CDR1 is GTSNPN and CDR2 is SVGIG (reference sequence). The DNA of the CDR3 is TGTGCCTGGAGTGGACCTTACAATGAGCAGTTCTTC. It codes for CAWSGPYNEQFF.

The table lists this clone with a few counts. The J gene is TRBJ1-1, the V gene TRBV7-6, with D perhaps TRBD1 (6 bases). The germline V gene has CDR1 SGHVS and CDR2 FNYEAQ. This CDR3 is 16 amino acids long. V lost 5 bases to trimming and J lost 1 base, with 17 bases between them. The CDR3 DNA reads as TGTGCCAGCAGCCAGAAGGGCCGACAGGAGAACACTGAAGCTTTCTTT. This sequence encodes CASSQKGRQENTEAFF.

The gene calls are TRBV7-9 and TRBJ2-5; TRBD2 matches at 9 bases. The CDR3 sequence is 14 residues long. Trimming removed 5 bases from V and 4 bases from J; junction bases left unmatched: 5. The germline V gene has CDR1 SEHNR and CDR2 FQNEAQ (reference sequence). This CDR3 reads CASSTSGRLETQYF. Written as DNA, the CDR3 is TGTGCCAGCAGCACGAGCGGGAGGTTAGAGACCCAGTACTTC.

The chain uses TRBV7-9 and TRBJ2-3; D is unresolved. V was pared by 1 base and J by 5 bases, with 10 bases between. This CDR3 has 14 amino acids. Germline V gives CDR1 SEHNR, CDR2 FQNEAQ (reference sequence). In DNA, the CDR3 is TGTGCCAGCAGCTTAGTTTCCCTTCAAGATACGCAGTATTTT. Protein product: CASSLVSLQDTQYF.

This clone was detected only once. V usage is TRBV18 and J usage is TRBJ1-1; D unclear. The germline V gene encodes CDR1 KGHSH and CDR2 LQKENI. The CDR3 is 13 residues long. Trimming took 6 bases from V and 1 from J, leaving 9 bases between them. CDR3 in amino acids: CASSGGGNTEAFF. The CDR3 coding sequence is TGTGCCAGCTCGGGTGGTGGGAACACTGAAGCTTTCTTT. The whole variable domain, remainder taken from reference TRBV18 and TRBJ1-1, is NAGVMQNPRHLVRRRGQEARLRCSPMKGHSHVYWYRQLPEEGLKFMVYLQKENIIDESGMPKERFSAEFPKEGPSILRIQQVVRGDSAAYFCASSGGGNTEAFFGQGTRLTVV.

The CDR3 bases are TGTGCCAGCAGCTTGGCGGACGGTCTCTCCTACGAGCAGTACTTC. Translation gives CASSLADGLSYEQYF. The chain uses TRBV5-6 and TRBJ2-7; D gene unclear. Germline CDR1 SGHDT, CDR2 YYEEEE. The CDR3 loop spans 15 amino acids. V lost 0 bases and J lost 0, with 10 bases in between.

CDR3 sequence: CASSFGPNYGYTF. CDR3 sequence (DNA): TGCGCCAGCAGCTTTGGCCCTAACTATGGCTACACCTTC. This chain joins TRBV5-1 and TRBJ1-2; D is ambiguous. The V end lost 2 bases, the J end lost 0 bases, and 5 bases lay between the germline ends. The germline CDR1 and CDR2 sequences are SGHRS and YFSETQ. The CDR3 covers 13 residues.

This chain links TRBV9 with TRBJ1-2; tentatively, D is TRBD1 (6 bases). The germline gives CDR1 SGDLS, CDR2 YYNGEE. The V end was cut by 3 bases, the J end by 3 bases, with 15 bases between. The length of the CDR3 is 15 residues. The CDR3 spells CASSAQGIMDYGYTF. The CDR3 DNA sequence: TGTGCCAGCAGCGCTCAGGGGATCATGGACTATGGCTACACCTTC.

The chain links TRBV29-1 to TRBJ1-4; D is ambiguous. Trimming stripped 3 bases from V and 15 bases from J, with 14 bases between. The CDR3 length is 11 residues. In germline, CDR1 is SQVTM, CDR2 ANQGSEA. CDR3 amino acids: CSVDGIRGLFF. The CDR3 DNA reads as TGCAGCGTTGACGGGATCCGTGGATTGTTTTTT.

The table lists this clone with a few counts. The V and J genes are TRBV4-1 and TRBJ2-7, with D hard to call. Per the germline V gene, CDR1 is MGHRA and CDR2 is YSYEKL. This CDR3 has 17 residues. V gave up 1 base and J gave up 1 base, with 17 bases separating them. In nucleotides, the CDR3 is TGCGCCAGCAGCCAAGTAGACATGGGGTTTAGGTCCTACGAGCAGTACTTC. Translated: CASSQVDMGFRSYEQYF.

The chain employs TRBV19 and TRBJ2-2, with D unclear. This CDR3 is 16 amino acids long. With 8 bases removed from V and 2 bases from J, the gap between germline ends came to 18 bases. Per germline, CDR1 LNHDA and CDR2 SQIVND (reference sequence). For the CDR3, the DNA is TGTGCCAGTTATAGGACCGGACGGGTTAACACCGGGGAGCTGTTTTTT. Translating gives CASYRTGRVNTGELFF.

The chain links TRBV20-1 to TRBJ1-4, with D uncertain. The germline V gene encodes CDR1 DFQATT and CDR2 SNEGSKA (reference sequence). This CDR3 comprises 11 residues. V was trimmed by 5 bases and J by 8 bases, leaving 9 bases between them. CDR3: CSALSWEKLFF. Written as DNA, the CDR3 is TGCAGTGCTTTAAGTTGGGAAAAACTGTTTTTT.

The rearrangement joins TRBV27 to TRBJ2-3; D might be TRBD2 (6 bases). The germline gives CDR1 MNHEY, CDR2 SMNVEV (reference sequence). Trimming removed 7 bases at V and 6 bases at J, with 20 bases between. The CDR3 has 15 amino acids. The CDR3 spells CASIRSGTQGDTQYF. Written as DNA, the CDR3 is TGTGCCAGCATCCGGTCCGGGACTCAAGGGGATACGCAGTATTTT.

J is TRBJ2-1 and V is TRBV5-4; perhaps TRBD2 as D (6 bases). CDR1 is SGHNT and CDR2 is YYREEE in the germline V gene (reference sequence). This CDR3 contains 12 residues. V was pared by 6 bases and J by 6 bases, with 10 bases between. The CDR3: CASTSALNEQFF. The CDR3 bases are TGTGCCAGCACTAGCGCCCTCAATGAGCAGTTCTTC.

The chain recombines TRBV28 with TRBJ2-6; D not resolved. V shed 2 bases and J shed 3 bases, with 2 bases lying between them. The CDR3 extends over 13 amino acids. CDR1 is MDHEN and CDR2 is SYDVKM in the germline V gene. The CDR3 reads CASSLVGANVLTF. CDR3 coding DNA: TGTGCCAGCAGTTTAGTTGGGGCCAACGTCCTGACTTTC.

The chain links TRBV28 to TRBJ2-5, with TRBD1 matching 7 bases. Germline V CDR1 and CDR2: MDHEN, SYDVKM. The CDR3 consists of 15 residues. V lost 3 bases and J lost 11; bases outside the gene matches: 15. The DNA of the CDR3 is TGTGCCAGCAGTTTGGGGACAGATAATTCATGGATGCAGTACTTC. The encoded protein is CASSLGTDNSWMQYF.

The V gene is TRBV7-2, the J gene TRBJ1-4; 8 bases map to TRBD1. V shed 5 bases, J shed 4 bases, and the junction held 12 bases outside the gene matches. This CDR3 has 17 amino acids. Looked up from germline, CDR1 is SGHTA and CDR2 is FQGNSA. The CDR3 sequence: CASSRQPGGLGNEKLFF. CDR3 DNA sequence: TGTGCCAGCAGCCGACAGCCAGGGGGCCTCGGTAATGAAAAACTGTTTTTT.

This clone was observed once. The genes are TRBV29-1 and TRBJ2-5; D possibly uses TRBD1 or TRBD2 (6 bases each). V was clipped by 4 bases and J by 5 bases, with 17 bases between them. This CDR3 is 14 amino acids long. CDR1 is SQVTM, CDR2 ANQGSEA, per germline. CDR3 protein: CSVGITGAKETQYF. The CDR3, as DNA: TGCAGCGTTGGAATTACGGGGGCGAAGGAGACCCAGTACTTC.

This clone appeared a few times. The chain is built from TRBV7-2 and TRBJ1-2; no reliable D call. CDR3 size: 11 residues. Looked up from germline, CDR1 is SGHTA and CDR2 is FQGNSA. Between the trimmed V and J ends, which lost 5 bases and 1 base, there was a span of 2 bases. The DNA for the CDR3 is TGTGCCAGCAGCCGTAACTATGGCTACACCTTC. Protein product: CASSRNYGYTF.

The chain combines TRBV19 with TRBJ2-7, with TRBD1 identical over 11 bases. Looked up from germline, CDR1 is LNHDA and CDR2 is SQIVND (reference sequence). V shed 7 bases and J 3 bases; nucleotides not matched to a gene: 5. There are 14 residues in the CDR3. In nucleotides, the CDR3 is TGTGCCAGTACCCTGGGACAGGGGGACTACGAGCAGTACTTC. Translation gives CASTLGQGDYEQYF.

CDR3 sequence: CAISEVLDGGYGYTF. The CDR3 nucleotides read TGTGCCATCAGTGAGGTTTTGGACGGGGGCTATGGCTACACCTTC. The chain couples TRBV10-3 to TRBJ1-2; D might be TRBD1 (5 bases). The CDR3 is 15 residues long. V lost 2 bases and J 4 bases, leaving 14 bases between the germline ends. CDR1 is ENHRY and CDR2 is SYGVKD in the germline V gene.

This clone has a single count. This chain links TRBV10-3 with TRBJ1-4; 7 bases align to TRBD1. J was trimmed by 8 bases and V by 6 bases; bases with no gene match: 9. The CDR3 spans 14 residues. Germline CDR1 and CDR2: ENHRY and SYGVKD. The CDR3 sequence is CAIRDDRVGEKLFF. The CDR3 DNA is TGTGCCATCAGGGACGACAGGGTGGGCGAAAAACTGTTTTTT.

The chain combines TRBV5-1 with TRBJ2-2; D gene unclear. This CDR3 region has 15 residues. The germline V and J ends were trimmed by 0 bases and 0 bases, with 6 bases remaining between them. Germline CDR1 reads SGHRS; CDR2 reads YFSETQ. DNA for the CDR3: TGCGCCAGCAGCTTGGTACGGACGAACACCGGGGAGCTGTTTTTT. Its translation: CASSLVRTNTGELFF.

This rearrangement joins TRBV27 to TRBJ2-3; D is unclear. Trimming left V 4 bases short and J 0 bases short, with 8 bases between. Per the germline V gene, CDR1 is MNHEY and CDR2 is SMNVEV (reference sequence). This CDR3 has 14 residues. CDR3 sequence reads: CASSSADSTDTQYF. The CDR3 region has the DNA TGTGCCAGCAGTTCCGCCGACAGCACAGATACGCAGTATTTT.

The genes are TRBV20-1 and TRBJ2-3, with D unresolved. Germline V gives CDR1 DFQATT, CDR2 SNEGSKA (reference sequence). V was trimmed by 0 bases and J by 8 bases, leaving 6 bases between them. CDR3 length: 11 amino acids. CDR3 in DNA: TGCAGTGCTAGAGACCAAGTTACGCAGTATTTT. Its translation is CSARDQVTQYF.